The source of this TCR beta chain is a study of shared clonotypes between healthy human individuals (dated by TCRdb to 2018 to 2021). The study in broad terms: The cohort comprised a couple of women and a few men aged 18 to 49 years. To estimate repertoire size and how much clonotypes are shared between individuals, the study performed deep sequencing of blood TCR repertoires from roughly five healthy adults. Libraries were prepared and TCR repertoires were sequenced by different laboratories using diverse techniques, in order to increase sequencing depth and limit assay-specific biases. Leukapheresis yielded between about 0.85 and 9.5 billion PBMCs per donor.

The full study reports these points: Pairwise subsampling indicated that sequencing depth was expected to affect the degree of clonotype sharing among donors. Only blood was sampled, and tissue TCR repertoires likely differ from those in blood. The genetic and exposure-history diversity represented was limited by the small number of donors.

Healthy HIV-negative adults with no recently reported acute infections or vaccinations were included as donors. Every donor was a Caucasian adult residing in Nashville, Tennessee, USA. For unsorted samples, approximately 81 million PBMCs were counted, and genomic DNA was extracted using the QIAamp DNA Blood Mini kit. Blood was obtained by leukapheresis, after which PBMCs were separated by Ficoll-Histopaque density gradient centrifugation and cryopreserved in liquid nitrogen vapor phase. To note about this clone: Its antigen is currently not known. No much larger clonotype is one base removed from it; base qualities were not supplied.

Using the deep immunoSEQ assay, multiplex PCR amplified TCR CDR3 regions from genomic DNA. Extracted genomic DNA from each cell subset was distributed evenly across all wells of several immunoSEQ 96-well plates, and each plate was treated as a replicate. Each replicate PCR for unsorted PBMC received 250 to 300 ng genomic DNA, equal to tens of thousands of T cell genomes. Genomic DNA from unsorted PBMC was sequenced over ten immunoSEQ deep assay plates. Purified libraries were measured with a Qubit 3.0 fluorometer, size-checked on a Bioanalyzer 2100, and measured again with the KAPA Library Quantification kit. Each immunoSEQ 96-well plate was sequenced on its own single-read 150-cycle Illumina NextSeq 550 flow cell. The published analysis was carried out like this. Because the immunoSEQ output held only junctional sequences and lacked quality scores, the filtering could not match the filtering applied to full-length reads. Sequences were annotated with PyIR, a Python wrapper for IgBLAST v1.9, and V/J genes and CDR3 were assigned using IMGT germline references. Any read was removed if the V/J assignment was weak (E-value above 1e-6), the CDR3 was missing, or the read contained stop codons, out-of-frame junctions, or ambiguous translated residues. A V3J clonotype was defined by an identical inferred V gene, J gene, and CDR3 amino acid sequence. Percentage overlap between repertoires was computed as shared unique clonotypes divided by the size of the smaller repertoire. Three approaches were used to assess repertoire richness: RTK rarefaction, the Chao1 estimator, and Recon v2.1 estimates of unobserved clonotypes. Entries here come from immuneACCESS through TCRdb and include only in-frame sequences with V and J called. Some clones fail to appear in such tables; in the studies checked, an unresolved V gene covers under half of the shortfall, and the cause of the remainder is unknown. D and trimming come from the DNA, and the V and J calls and clone size come from that table. For this sample the table gives 75,000 to 100,000 clones, of which around 47% were detected only once. Less than 15% of the sample rests with the top ten.

The sample was PBMCs. The receptor comes from a woman aged 40 to 50 in good health. Some clones in this sample may be carry-over from other donors' samples.

CDR3 sequence: CASSTLGTACTF. Here is the DNA: TGTGCCAGCAGTACTCTTGGGACCGCATGTACCTTC. The rearranged chain carries TRBV6-5 and TRBJ1-2; possibly the D gene is TRBD1, per 5 matching bases. V is pared back by 5 bases and J by 14 bases, with 18 bases lying between the germline termini. Inclusive of the bounding cysteine and phenylalanine, the CDR3 is 12 residues long. The sequence is cut down to CDR3 DNA, 36 bases in frame from base 1. The germline V gene specifies MNHEY as CDR1 and SVGAGI as CDR2.